This TCR beta chain emerged from a study of blood T cell repertoires in COVID-19 (dated by TCRdb to 2018 to 2021). At the level of the whole study: Samples covering the acute and convalescent phases of COVID-19 were provided by collaborators in the United States, Italy and Spain. The dataset comprised deeply sampled blood TCRbeta repertoires from subjects exposed to, actively infected with, or recovered from COVID-19. The repertoires were released in a freely available public database meant as a resource for research on the immune response to SARS-CoV-2. The material from the prospective study consisted of cDNA or gDNA derived from T cells, B-cell-depleted T cells, or PBMCs. Sample metadata almost always included a de-identified subject ID, COVID-19 status, age in years and sex. Samples were obtained from the ongoing ImmuneRACE study (first 160 participants) and from approximately 1,200 subjects provided by 6 global collaborators. Where available, HLA class I and class II types were obtained from metadata supplied by the sample provider rather than from assay-based typing.

The immunoSEQ Assay, a bias-controlled multiplex PCR, was used to amplify TCRbeta CDR3 regions from genomic DNA. The original methods were these. Within the assay, amplification of reference gene primers was used to estimate how many nucleated cells each sample contained. To quantify the absolute abundance of each unique TCRbeta CDR3 rearrangement, sequence reads were collapsed and filtered. Productive Simpson clonality was computed per sample as the square root of Simpson's diversity index over productive rearrangements. The immuneACCESS repertoire file appears here via TCRdb, limited to in-frame rearrangements. These files lack a portion of the clones; in checked studies, under half of the deficit traces to unresolved V genes, and the cause of the others is not known. The V and J calls and clone size come from that table; D and trimming were worked out from the DNA. The sample table shows over 300,000 clones, and roughly 90% are seen once. The leading ten clones occupy approximately 1% of the sample.

Broader findings and caveats from the paper: The quantity of clinical and demographic metadata differed by source and by participant and was supplied without curation.

In the prospective study, participants were roughly 18 to 95 years old, resided in fewer than 25 geographic areas of the United States, and were enrolled through a virtual design. In the prospective study, participants were assigned to cohorts based on the clinical history participants reported in a screening survey and a study questionnaire. Each participant in the prospective study had whole blood, serum and a nasopharyngeal or oropharyngeal swab collected by mobile phlebotomists. Additional blood draws and questionnaires over a 2-month period could optionally be provided by prospective study participants. Before DNA extraction, prospective study blood samples were shipped either frozen or at room temperature. Regarding this clone: Its recognized antigen is unknown. No base-level quality is on record; no much larger clone is a single base apart.

V is shortened by 3 bases, J by 9 bases, and the region joining them spans 15 bases. The CDR3 holds 14 amino acids from the cysteine to the phenylalanine. The CDR3 DNA has 42 bases and is translated from base 1. CDR1 KGHSH and CDR2 LQKENI are derived from the germline V gene. Input material: PBMCs or T cells enriched from blood (not recorded which). The V and J genes are TRBV18 and TRBJ2-1; the D gene is not confidently resolved. The receptor was isolated from a woman aged 25-40 years with acute COVID-19. CDR3 sequence: CASSPLIPSVEQFF. In nucleotides, the sequence is TGTGCCAGCTCACCTTTAATCCCGTCAGTTGAGCAGTTCTTC.